This T cell receptor (beta chain) comes out of a study of beta chain features in type 1 diabetes. Study-wide findings and caveats: There was no resolution here of whether HLA type influences TCRB rearrangement. Moderate but significant shortening of TCRB CDR3s was recorded in all four CD4+ subsets from Type 1 diabetes patients. Fewer junction insertions and more nucleotide deletions appeared in type 1 diabetes patients.

Investigators reverse transcribed all isolated RNA, so they sequenced expressed TCRB transcripts. Profiling relied on immunoSEQ multiplex PCR, and the TCRdb table lists in-frame clones only, not all of them. The sample shows hundreds of thousands of clones, about 17% of them seen only once. Regarding this clone: Antigen: not known.

V shed 5 bases and J shed 9 bases, with 17 bases lying between them. Per the germline V gene, CDR1 is SQVTM and CDR2 is ANQGSEA. The CDR3 length is 13 residues. The rearrangement joins TRBV29-1 to TRBJ2-1; D is unresolved. The source material was naive CD4+ T cells from blood. The sequence derives from a young woman in good health. CDR3 sequence: CSVTRTYNGEQFF. The CDR3, as DNA: TGCAGCGTTACCCGGACGTATAATGGTGAGCAGTTCTTC.